This T cell receptor beta chain was sequenced during a study of CD8+ T cells in alopecia areata. Study background: For the treated group, dosing was oral tofacitinib at 5 to 10 mg twice daily. Tofacitinib exposure lasted 6 to 18 months, followed by 6 months off drug.

Study observations and caveats: It was less clear whether patients shared TCRs than it was in mice, possibly because of HLA.

The sample holds one count of this clone. The antigen remains undetermined. Sequencing relied on a cDNA template that was reverse transcribed from extracted RNA. TCRdb keeps only in-frame clones here, not all; method: immunoSEQ multiplex PCR. The sample lists 140,000 to 150,000 clones; under 60% were seen once. A FACSAria was used to sort CD4+ and CD8+ T cells. These cells came from PBMCs. The TCR was taken from a human donor with alopecia areata. Material: CD4+ T cells sorted from blood, obtained at week 0.

This CDR3 reads CSVAQGQNYNEQFF. CDR3 sequence (DNA): TGCAGCGTTGCACAAGGACAGAACTACAATGAGCAGTTCTTC. The chain carries TRBV29-1 and TRBJ2-1; D perhaps matches TRBD1 (6 bases). Germline-derived CDR1 and CDR2 are SQVTM and ANQGSEA. Between the trimmed V and J ends, which lost 4 bases and 3 bases, there was a span of 13 bases. This CDR3 comprises 14 residues.